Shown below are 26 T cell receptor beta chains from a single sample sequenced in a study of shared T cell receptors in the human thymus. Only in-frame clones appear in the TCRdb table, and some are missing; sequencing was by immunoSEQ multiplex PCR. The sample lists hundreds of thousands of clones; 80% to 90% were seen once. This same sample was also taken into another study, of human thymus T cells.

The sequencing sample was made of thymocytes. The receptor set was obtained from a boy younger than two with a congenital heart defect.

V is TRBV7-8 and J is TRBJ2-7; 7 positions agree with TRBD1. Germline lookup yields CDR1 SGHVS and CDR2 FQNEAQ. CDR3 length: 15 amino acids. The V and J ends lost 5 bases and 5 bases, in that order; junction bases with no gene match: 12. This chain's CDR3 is CASSQRSRGFNEQYF. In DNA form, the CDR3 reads TGTGCCAGCAGCCAGAGGAGCAGGGGGTTTAACGAGCAGTACTTC.

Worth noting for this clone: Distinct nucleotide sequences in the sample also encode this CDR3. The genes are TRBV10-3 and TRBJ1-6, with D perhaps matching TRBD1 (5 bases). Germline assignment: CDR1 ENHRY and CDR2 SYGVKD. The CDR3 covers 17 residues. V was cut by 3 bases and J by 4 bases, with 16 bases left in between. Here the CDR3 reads CAISDNRGAAYNSPLHF. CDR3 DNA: TGTGCCATCAGTGATAACCGTGGGGCTGCTTATAATTCACCCCTCCACTTT.

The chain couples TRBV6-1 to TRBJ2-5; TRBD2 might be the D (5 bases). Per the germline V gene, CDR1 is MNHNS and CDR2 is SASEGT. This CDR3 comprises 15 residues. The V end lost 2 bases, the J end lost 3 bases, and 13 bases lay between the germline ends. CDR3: CASSESLLTKETQYF. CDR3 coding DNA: TGTGCCAGCAGTGAAAGCCTGTTGACTAAAGAGACCCAGTACTTC.

CDR3 amino acids: CASSSRDRGNPYMTDTQYF. The CDR3 nucleotides are TGTGCCAGCAGCTCCCGGGACAGGGGGAATCCTTATATGACAGATACGCAGTATTTT. The V gene is TRBV9, the J gene TRBJ2-3; 11 bases map to TRBD1. The CDR3 is made up of 19 amino acids. Germline V CDR1 and CDR2: SGDLS, YYNGEE. Unmatched junction bases numbered 16, after V lost 4 bases and J lost 3 bases.

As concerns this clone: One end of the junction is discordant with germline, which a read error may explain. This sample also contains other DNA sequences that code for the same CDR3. The CDR3 DNA sequence: TGTGCCAGCAGTGAACGGGACAAAGATAATTCCCCCCTCCACTTT. It specifies CASSERDKDNSPLHF. J is TRBJ1-6 and V is TRBV25-1; D is perhaps TRBD1 (6 bases). Per the germline V gene, CDR1 is MGHDK and CDR2 is SYGVNS. The CDR3 loop spans 15 amino acids.

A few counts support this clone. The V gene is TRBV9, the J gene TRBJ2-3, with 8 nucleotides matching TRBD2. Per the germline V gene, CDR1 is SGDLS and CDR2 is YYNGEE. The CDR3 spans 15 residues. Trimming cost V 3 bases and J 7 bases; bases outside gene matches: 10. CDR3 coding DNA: TGTGCCAGCAGCGAGAGCGGGGGAGGTGGAAATACGCAGTATTTT. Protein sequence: CASSESGGGGNTQYF.

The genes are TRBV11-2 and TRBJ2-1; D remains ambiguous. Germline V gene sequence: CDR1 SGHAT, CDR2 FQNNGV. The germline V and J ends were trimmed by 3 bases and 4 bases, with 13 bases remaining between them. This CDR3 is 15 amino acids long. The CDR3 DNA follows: TGTGCCAGCAGCTTCCTTTTGCCGAGTTACAATGAGCAGTTCTTC. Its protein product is CASSFLLPSYNEQFF.

The CDR3 coding sequence is TGTGCCTGGAGGGACAGGTTCACAGATACGCAGTATTTT. Its translation: CAWRDRFTDTQYF. The chain joins TRBV30 to TRBJ2-3, with TRBD1 matching 7 bases. The CDR3 is made up of 13 amino acids. The J segment lost 2 bases and the V segment lost 3 bases, leaving 2 bases of the junction unmatched. Germline V gene sequence: CDR1 GTSNPN, CDR2 SVGIG (reference sequence).

The CDR3 protein is CASGGAGKQPNYGYTF. Here the CDR3 DNA reads TGTGCCAGCGGAGGGGCAGGAAAACAGCCTAACTATGGCTACACCTTC. The chain combines TRBV7-9 with TRBJ1-2; D is perhaps TRBD1 (5 bases). CDR1 is SEHNR, CDR2 FQNEAQ, per germline (reference sequence). The CDR3 length is 16 residues. Trimming took 8 bases from V and 0 from J, leaving 19 bases between them.

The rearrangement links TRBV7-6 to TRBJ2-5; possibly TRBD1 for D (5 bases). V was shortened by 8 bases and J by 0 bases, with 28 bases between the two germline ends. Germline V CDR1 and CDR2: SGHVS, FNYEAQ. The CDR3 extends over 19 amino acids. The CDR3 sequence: CASRTNKGSNVPYQETQYF. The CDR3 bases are TGTGCCAGCCGTACTAATAAGGGGTCTAATGTCCCGTACCAAGAGACCCAGTACTTC.

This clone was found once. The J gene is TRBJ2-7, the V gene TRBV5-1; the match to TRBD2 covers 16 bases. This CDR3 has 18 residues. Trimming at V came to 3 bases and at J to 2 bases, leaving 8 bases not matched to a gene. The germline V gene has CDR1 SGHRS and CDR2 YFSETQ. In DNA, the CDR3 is TGCGCCAGCAGCTCGTCCGGGACTAGCGGGGGGGCGACCTACGAGCAGTACTTC. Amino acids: CASSSSGTSGGATYEQYF.

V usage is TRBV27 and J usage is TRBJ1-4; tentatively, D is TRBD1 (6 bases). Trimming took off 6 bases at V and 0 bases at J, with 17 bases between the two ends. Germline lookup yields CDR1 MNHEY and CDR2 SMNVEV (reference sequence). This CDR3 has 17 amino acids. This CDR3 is CASRPGTHHPTNEKLFF. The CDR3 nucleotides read TGTGCCAGCAGACCCGGGACACACCATCCAACTAATGAAAAACTGTTTTTT.

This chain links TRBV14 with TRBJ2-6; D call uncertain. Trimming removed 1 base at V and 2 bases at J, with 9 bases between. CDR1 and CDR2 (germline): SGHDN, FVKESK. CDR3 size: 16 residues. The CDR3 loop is CASSQVQSPGANVLTF. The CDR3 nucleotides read TGTGCCAGCAGCCAAGTCCAAAGCCCTGGGGCCAACGTCCTGACTTTC.

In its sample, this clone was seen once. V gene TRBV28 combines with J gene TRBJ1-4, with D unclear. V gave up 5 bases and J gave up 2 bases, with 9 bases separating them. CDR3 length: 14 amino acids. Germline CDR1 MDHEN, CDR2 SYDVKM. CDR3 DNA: TGTGCCAGCAGTGACCCGGGGACTAATGAAAAACTGTTTTTT. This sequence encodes CASSDPGTNEKLFF.

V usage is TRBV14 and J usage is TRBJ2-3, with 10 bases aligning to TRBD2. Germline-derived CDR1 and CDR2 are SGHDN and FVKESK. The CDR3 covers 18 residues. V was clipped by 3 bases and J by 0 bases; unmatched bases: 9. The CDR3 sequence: CASSQASGLADSTDTQYF. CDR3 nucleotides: TGTGCCAGCAGCCAGGCCTCCGGACTAGCGGACAGCACAGATACGCAGTATTTT.

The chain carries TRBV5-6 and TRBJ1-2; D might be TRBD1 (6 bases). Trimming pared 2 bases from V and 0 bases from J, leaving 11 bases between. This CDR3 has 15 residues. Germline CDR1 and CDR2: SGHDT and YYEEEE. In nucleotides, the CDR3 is TGTGCCAGCAGCTTTTCGGACAGAGCTAACTATGGCTACACCTTC. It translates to CASSFSDRANYGYTF.

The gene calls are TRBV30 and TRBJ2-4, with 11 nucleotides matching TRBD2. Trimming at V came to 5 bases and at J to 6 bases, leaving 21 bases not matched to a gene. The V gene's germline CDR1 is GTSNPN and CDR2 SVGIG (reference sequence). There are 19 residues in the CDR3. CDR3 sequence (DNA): TGTGCCTGGGAACCCCCTGCCCCAACTAGCGGGAGTTGGGGAAACATTCAGTACTTC. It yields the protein CAWEPPAPTSGSWGNIQYF.

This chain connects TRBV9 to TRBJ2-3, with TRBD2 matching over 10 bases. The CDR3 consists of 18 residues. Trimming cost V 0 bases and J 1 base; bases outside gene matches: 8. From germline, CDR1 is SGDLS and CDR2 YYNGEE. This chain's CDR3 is CASSVELPSGGGTDTQYF. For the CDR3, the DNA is TGTGCCAGCAGCGTAGAGTTGCCAAGCGGGGGGGGCACAGATACGCAGTATTTT.

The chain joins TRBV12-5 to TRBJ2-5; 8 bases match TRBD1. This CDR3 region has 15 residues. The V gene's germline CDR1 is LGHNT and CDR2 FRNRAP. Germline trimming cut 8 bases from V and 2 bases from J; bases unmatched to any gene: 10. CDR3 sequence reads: CASKTGEELQETQYF. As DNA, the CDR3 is TGTGCTAGTAAGACAGGGGAGGAACTTCAAGAGACCCAGTACTTC.

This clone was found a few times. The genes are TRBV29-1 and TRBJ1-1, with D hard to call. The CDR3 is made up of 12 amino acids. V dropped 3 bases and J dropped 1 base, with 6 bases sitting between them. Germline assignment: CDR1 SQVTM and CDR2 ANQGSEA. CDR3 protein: CSVDVGNTEAFF. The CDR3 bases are TGCAGCGTTGACGTCGGGAACACTGAAGCTTTCTTT.

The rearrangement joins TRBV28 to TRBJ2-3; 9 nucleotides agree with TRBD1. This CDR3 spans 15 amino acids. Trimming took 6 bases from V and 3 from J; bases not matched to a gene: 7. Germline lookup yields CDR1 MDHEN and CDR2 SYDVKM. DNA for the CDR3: TGTGCCAGCAGACGTAGACAGGGGGGAACAGATACGCAGTATTTT. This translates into CASRRRQGGTDTQYF.

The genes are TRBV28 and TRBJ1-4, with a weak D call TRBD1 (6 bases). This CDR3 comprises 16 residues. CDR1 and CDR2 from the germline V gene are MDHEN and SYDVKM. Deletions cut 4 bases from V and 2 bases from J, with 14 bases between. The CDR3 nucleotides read TGTGCCAGCAGTTCAGGAACAGGGTTGACTAATGAAAAACTGTTTTTT. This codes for CASSSGTGLTNEKLFF.

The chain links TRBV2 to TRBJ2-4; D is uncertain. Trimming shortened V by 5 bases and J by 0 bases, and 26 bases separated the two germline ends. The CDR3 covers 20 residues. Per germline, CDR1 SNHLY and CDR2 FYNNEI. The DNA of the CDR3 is TGTGCCAGCAGTCCGCCGTTTGGATATAAACTAAACCTAGCCAAAAACATTCAGTACTTC. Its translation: CASSPPFGYKLNLAKNIQYF.

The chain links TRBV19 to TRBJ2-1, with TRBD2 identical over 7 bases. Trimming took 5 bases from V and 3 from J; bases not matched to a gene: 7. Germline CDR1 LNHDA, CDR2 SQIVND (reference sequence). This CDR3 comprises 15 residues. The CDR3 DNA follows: TGTGCCAGTAGTCCTACGACTAGCCGCTACAATGAGCAGTTCTTC. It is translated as CASSPTTSRYNEQFF.

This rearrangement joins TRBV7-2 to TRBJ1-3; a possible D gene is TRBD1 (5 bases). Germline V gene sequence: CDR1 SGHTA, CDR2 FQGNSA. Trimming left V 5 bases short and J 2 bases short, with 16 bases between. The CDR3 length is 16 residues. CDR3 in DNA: TGTGCCAGCAGCCATTTGCGGGGGTGCCCTGGAAACACCATATATTTT. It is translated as CASSHLRGCPGNTIYF.

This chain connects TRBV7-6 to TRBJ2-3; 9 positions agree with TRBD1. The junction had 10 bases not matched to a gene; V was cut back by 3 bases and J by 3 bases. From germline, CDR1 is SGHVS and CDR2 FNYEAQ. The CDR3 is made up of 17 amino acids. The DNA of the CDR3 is TGTGCCAGCAGCTTTTCCACCCCGGGACAGGGAACAGATACGCAGTATTTT. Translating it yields CASSFSTPGQGTDTQYF.